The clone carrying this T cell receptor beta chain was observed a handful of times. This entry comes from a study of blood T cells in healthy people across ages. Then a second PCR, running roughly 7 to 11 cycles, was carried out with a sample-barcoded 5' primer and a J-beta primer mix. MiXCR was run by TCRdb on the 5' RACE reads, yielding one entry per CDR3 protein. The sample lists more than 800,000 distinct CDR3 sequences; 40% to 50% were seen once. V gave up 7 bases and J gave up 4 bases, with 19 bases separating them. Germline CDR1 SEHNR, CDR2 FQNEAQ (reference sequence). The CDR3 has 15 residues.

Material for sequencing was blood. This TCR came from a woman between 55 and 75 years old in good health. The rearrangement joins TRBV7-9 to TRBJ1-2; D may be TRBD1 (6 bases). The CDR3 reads CASTRGAEHFYGYTF. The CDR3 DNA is TGTGCCAGCACCCGGGGGGCAGAACACTTCTATGGCTACACCTTC.